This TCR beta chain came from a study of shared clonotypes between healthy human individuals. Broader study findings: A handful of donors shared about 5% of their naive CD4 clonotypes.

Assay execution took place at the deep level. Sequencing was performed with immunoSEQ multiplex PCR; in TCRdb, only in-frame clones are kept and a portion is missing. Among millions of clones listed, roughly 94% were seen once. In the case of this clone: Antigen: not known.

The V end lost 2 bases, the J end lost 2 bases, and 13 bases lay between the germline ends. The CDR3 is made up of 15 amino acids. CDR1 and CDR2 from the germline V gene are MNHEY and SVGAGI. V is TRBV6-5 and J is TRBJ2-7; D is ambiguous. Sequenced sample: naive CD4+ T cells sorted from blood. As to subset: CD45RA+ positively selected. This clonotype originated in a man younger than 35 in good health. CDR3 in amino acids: CASSYRALRTYEQYF. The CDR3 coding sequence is TGTGCCAGCAGTTACAGGGCCTTAAGGACCTACGAGCAGTACTTC.